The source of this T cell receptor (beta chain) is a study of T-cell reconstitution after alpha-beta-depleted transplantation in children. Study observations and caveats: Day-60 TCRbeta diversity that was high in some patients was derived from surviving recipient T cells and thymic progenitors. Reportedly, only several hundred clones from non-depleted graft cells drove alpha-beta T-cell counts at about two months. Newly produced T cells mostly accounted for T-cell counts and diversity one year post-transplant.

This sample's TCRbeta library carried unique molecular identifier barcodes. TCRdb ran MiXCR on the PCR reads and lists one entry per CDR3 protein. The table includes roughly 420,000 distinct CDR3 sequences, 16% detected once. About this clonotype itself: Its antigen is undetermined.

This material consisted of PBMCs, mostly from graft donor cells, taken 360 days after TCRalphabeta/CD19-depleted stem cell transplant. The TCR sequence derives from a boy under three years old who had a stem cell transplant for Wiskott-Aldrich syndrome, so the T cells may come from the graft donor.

CDR3 in amino acids: CASSLGRLAGIPYNEQFF. Here the CDR3 DNA reads TGTGCCAGCAGCTTGGGAAGACTAGCGGGAATCCCCTACAATGAGCAGTTCTTC. The chain carries TRBV7-6 and TRBJ2-1, with TRBD2 matching 11 bases. V dropped 3 bases and J dropped 2; count of bases not matched to a gene: 9. Germline V gene data show CDR1 as SGHVS and CDR2 as FNYEAQ. The CDR3 is made up of 18 amino acids.